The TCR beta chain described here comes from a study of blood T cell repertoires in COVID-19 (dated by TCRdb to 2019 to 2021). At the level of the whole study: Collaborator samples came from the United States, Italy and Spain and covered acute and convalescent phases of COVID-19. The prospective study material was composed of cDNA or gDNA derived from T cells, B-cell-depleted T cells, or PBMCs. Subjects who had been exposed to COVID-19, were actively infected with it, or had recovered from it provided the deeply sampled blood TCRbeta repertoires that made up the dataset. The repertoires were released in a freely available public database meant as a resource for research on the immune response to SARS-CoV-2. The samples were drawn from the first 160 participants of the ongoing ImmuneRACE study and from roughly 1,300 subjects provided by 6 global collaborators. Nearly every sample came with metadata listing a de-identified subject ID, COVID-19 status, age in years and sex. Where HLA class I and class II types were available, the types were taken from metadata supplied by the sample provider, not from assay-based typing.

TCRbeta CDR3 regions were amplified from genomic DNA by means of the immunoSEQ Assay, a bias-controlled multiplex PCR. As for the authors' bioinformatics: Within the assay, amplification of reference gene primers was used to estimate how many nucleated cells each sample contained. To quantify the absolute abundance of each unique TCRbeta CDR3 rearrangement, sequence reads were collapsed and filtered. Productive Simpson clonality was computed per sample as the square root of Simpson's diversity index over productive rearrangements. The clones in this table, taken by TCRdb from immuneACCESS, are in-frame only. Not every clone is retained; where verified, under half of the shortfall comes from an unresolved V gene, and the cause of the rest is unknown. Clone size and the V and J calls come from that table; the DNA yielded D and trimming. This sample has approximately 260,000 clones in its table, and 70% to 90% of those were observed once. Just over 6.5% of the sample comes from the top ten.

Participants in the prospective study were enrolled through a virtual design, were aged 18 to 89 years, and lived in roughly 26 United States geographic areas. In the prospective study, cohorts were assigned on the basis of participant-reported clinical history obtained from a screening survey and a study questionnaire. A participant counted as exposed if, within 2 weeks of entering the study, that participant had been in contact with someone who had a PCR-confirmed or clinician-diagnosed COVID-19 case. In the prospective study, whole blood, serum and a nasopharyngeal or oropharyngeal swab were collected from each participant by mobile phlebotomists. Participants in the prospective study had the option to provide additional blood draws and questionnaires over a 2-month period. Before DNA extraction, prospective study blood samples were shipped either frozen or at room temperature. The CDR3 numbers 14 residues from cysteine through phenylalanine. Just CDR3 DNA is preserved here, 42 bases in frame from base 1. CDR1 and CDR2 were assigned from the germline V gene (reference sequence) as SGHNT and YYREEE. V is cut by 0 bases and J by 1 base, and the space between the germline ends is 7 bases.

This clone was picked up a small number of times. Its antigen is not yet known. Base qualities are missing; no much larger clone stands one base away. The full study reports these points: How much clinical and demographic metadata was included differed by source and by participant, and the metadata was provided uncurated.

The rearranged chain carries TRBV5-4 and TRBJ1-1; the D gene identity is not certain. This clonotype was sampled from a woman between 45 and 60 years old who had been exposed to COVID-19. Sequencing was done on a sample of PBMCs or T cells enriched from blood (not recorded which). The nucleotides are TGTGCCAGCAGCTTGGACAGAAGGAACACTGAAGCTTTCTTT. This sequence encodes CASSLDRRNTEAFF. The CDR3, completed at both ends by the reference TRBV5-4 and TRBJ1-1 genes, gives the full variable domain ETGVTQSPTHLIKTRGQQVTLRCSSQSGHNTVSWYQQALGQGPQFIFQYYREEENGRGNFPPRFSGLQFPNYSSELNVNALELDDSALYLCASSLDRRNTEAFFGQGTRLTVV.